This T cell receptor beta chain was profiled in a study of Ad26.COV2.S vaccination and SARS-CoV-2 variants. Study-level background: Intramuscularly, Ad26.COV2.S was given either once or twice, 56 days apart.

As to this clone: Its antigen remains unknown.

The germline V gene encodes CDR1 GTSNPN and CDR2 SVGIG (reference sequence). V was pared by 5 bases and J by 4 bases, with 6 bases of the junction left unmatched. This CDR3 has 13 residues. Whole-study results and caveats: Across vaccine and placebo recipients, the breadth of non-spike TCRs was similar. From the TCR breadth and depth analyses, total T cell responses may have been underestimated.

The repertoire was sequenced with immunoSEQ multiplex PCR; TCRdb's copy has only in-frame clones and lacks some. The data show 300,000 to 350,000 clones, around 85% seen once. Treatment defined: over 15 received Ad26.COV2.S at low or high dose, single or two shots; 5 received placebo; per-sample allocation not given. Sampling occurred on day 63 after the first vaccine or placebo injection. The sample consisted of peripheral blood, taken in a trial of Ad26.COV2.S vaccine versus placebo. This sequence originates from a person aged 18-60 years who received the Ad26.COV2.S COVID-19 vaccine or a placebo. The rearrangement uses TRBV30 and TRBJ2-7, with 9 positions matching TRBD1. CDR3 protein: CAWAGTGIYEQYF. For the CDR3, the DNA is TGTGCCTGGGCTGGGACAGGGATTTACGAGCAGTACTTC.